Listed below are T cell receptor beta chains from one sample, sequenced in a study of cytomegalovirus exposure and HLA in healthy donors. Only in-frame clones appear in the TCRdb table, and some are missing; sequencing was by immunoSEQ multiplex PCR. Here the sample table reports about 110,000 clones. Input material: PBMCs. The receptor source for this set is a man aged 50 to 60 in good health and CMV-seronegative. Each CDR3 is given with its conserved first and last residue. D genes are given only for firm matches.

CDR3 protein: CASTSSGNTIYF
CDR3 DNA: TGTGCCAGCACCTCGTCTGGAAACACCATATATTTT
J gene: TRBJ1-3
CDR3 length: 12
V gene: TRBV6-5
D gene: NA

CDR3 protein: CASIGNTGAIEQYF
CDR3 DNA: TGTGCCAGCATTGGTAATACAGGGGCGATCGAGCAGTACTTC
J gene: TRBJ2-7
CDR3 length: 14
V gene: TRBV2
D gene: TRBD1

CDR3 protein: CASTPDRDRYEQYF
CDR3 DNA: TGCGCCAGCACTCCAGACAGGGATCGGTACGAGCAGTACTTC
J gene: TRBJ2-7
CDR3 length: 14
V gene: TRBV5-1
D gene: TRBD1

CDR3 protein: CATSMRRRNSPLHF
CDR3 DNA: TGTGCCACCAGCATGAGGCGCCGTAATTCACCCCTCCACTTT
J gene: TRBJ1-6
CDR3 length: 14
V gene: TRBV15
D gene: NA

CDR3 protein: CAIGDTRYTDTQYF
CDR3 DNA: TGTGCCATCGGGGACACCCGGTACACAGATACGCAGTATTTT
J gene: TRBJ2-3
CDR3 length: 14
V gene: TRBV7-2
D gene: NA

CDR3 protein: CASSAPGVGQPQHF
CDR3 DNA: TGTGCCAGCAGCGCACCAGGGGTGGGTCAGCCCCAGCATTTT
J gene: TRBJ1-5
CDR3 length: 14
V gene: TRBV7-9
D gene: NA

CDR3 protein: CASSPVGQGYQPQHF
CDR3 DNA: TGTGCCAGCAGCCCCGTGGGACAGGGATATCAGCCCCAGCATTTT
J gene: TRBJ1-5
CDR3 length: 15
V gene: TRBV6-5
D gene: TRBD1

CDR3 protein: CASSVRAQETQYF
CDR3 DNA: TGCGCCAGCAGCGTGCGGGCACAAGAGACCCAGTACTTC
J gene: TRBJ2-5
CDR3 length: 13
V gene: TRBV5-1
D gene: NA

CDR3 protein: CASSPRGGGTEAFF
CDR3 DNA: TGCGCCAGCAGCCCGCGAGGGGGGGGCACTGAAGCTTTCTTT
J gene: TRBJ1-1
CDR3 length: 14
V gene: TRBV4-1
D gene: NA

CDR3 protein: CATSNPIAGGPGEQYF
CDR3 DNA: TGTGCCACCAGCAACCCAATAGCGGGGGGGCCGGGTGAGCAGTACTTC
J gene: TRBJ2-7
CDR3 length: 16
V gene: TRBV15
D gene: TRBD2

CDR3 protein: CASSFGPSGGTDTQYF
CDR3 DNA: TGCGCCAGCAGCTTCGGGCCTAGCGGGGGGACAGATACGCAGTATTTT
J gene: TRBJ2-3
CDR3 length: 16
V gene: TRBV5-1
D gene: TRBD2

CDR3 protein: CASSMLLAGTNEQFF
CDR3 DNA: TGTGCCAGTAGTATGTTACTAGCGGGGACCAATGAGCAGTTCTTC
J gene: TRBJ2-1
CDR3 length: 15
V gene: TRBV19
D gene: TRBD2

CDR3 protein: CASRTALAGGLGQFF
CDR3 DNA: TGTGCCAGCAGGACGGCACTAGCGGGGGGGCTAGGGCAGTTCTTC
J gene: TRBJ2-1
CDR3 length: 15
V gene: TRBV2
D gene: TRBD2

CDR3 protein: CASSITGTGNTIYF
CDR3 DNA: TGTGCCAGTAGTATCACGGGTACTGGAAACACCATATATTTT
J gene: TRBJ1-3
CDR3 length: 14
V gene: TRBV19
D gene: NA

CDR3 protein: CASSQRRPTGNTEAFF
CDR3 DNA: TGCGCCAGCAGCCAGAGACGCCCGACAGGGAACACTGAAGCTTTCTTT
J gene: TRBJ1-1
CDR3 length: 16
V gene: TRBV5-1
D gene: NA

CDR3 protein: CASSPSGTGELFF
CDR3 DNA: TGTGCTAGCAGCCCGAGCGGTACCGGGGAGCTGTTTTTT
J gene: TRBJ2-2
CDR3 length: 13
V gene: TRBV7-7
D gene: NA

CDR3 protein: CASGPQGAGGYTF
CDR3 DNA: TGTGCCAGTGGACCTCAGGGGGCGGGTGGCTACACCTTC
J gene: TRBJ1-2
CDR3 length: 13
V gene: TRBV19
D gene: TRBD1

CDR3 protein: CASSLVGGAVETQYF
CDR3 DNA: TGTGCCAGCAGCTTGGTTGGGGGGGCGGTAGAGACCCAGTACTTC
J gene: TRBJ2-5
CDR3 length: 15
V gene: TRBV5-4
D gene: NA

CDR3 protein: CASSEAYVGTNEKLFF
CDR3 DNA: TGTGCCAGCAGTGAAGCGTATGTAGGGACAAATGAAAAACTGTTTTTT
J gene: TRBJ1-4
CDR3 length: 16
V gene: TRBV2
D gene: NA

CDR3 protein: CASRAGIGYEQYF
CDR3 DNA: TGCGCCAGCAGAGCCGGGATAGGCTACGAGCAGTACTTC
J gene: TRBJ2-7
CDR3 length: 13
V gene: TRBV5-1
D gene: NA

CDR3 protein: CASSLGTGTDLRGYTF
CDR3 DNA: TGTGCCAGCAGCTTAGGCACCGGGACAGACCTCCGGGGCTACACCTTC
J gene: TRBJ1-2
CDR3 length: 16
V gene: TRBV5-8
D gene: TRBD1

CDR3 protein: CASSPGRDGPYEQYF
CDR3 DNA: TGTGCCAGCAGCCCCGGCCGGGATGGGCCCTACGAGCAGTACTTC
J gene: TRBJ2-7
CDR3 length: 15
V gene: TRBV5-4
D gene: NA

CDR3 protein: CASSLLAGPSYEQYF
CDR3 DNA: TGTGCCAGCAGCTTGTTAGCGGGTCCCTCCTACGAGCAGTACTTC
J gene: TRBJ2-7
CDR3 length: 15
V gene: TRBV5-5
D gene: TRBD2

CDR3 protein: CASESRYSNQPQHF
CDR3 DNA: TGTGCCAGCGAAAGTCGGTATAGCAATCAGCCCCAGCATTTT
J gene: TRBJ1-5
CDR3 length: 14
V gene: TRBV5-6
D gene: NA

CDR3 protein: CASSRDRNYGYTF
CDR3 DNA: TGTGCCAGCAGTCGAGACAGGAACTATGGCTACACCTTC
J gene: TRBJ1-2
CDR3 length: 13
V gene: TRBV6-5
D gene: NA

CDR3 protein: CASSFDALRGNSPLHF
CDR3 DNA: TGCGCCAGCAGCTTTGACGCACTCCGCGGGAATTCACCCCTCCACTTT
J gene: TRBJ1-6
CDR3 length: 16
V gene: TRBV5-1
D gene: NA

CDR3 protein: CASSGGGWGTEAFF
CDR3 DNA: TGCGCCAGCAGCGGGGGGGGTTGGGGCACTGAAGCTTTCTTT
J gene: TRBJ1-1
CDR3 length: 14
V gene: TRBV4-3
D gene: NA

CDR3 protein: CASSQGPSGVTQSYEQYF
CDR3 DNA: TGCGCCAGCAGCCAAGGACCTAGCGGGGTTACCCAGTCCTACGAGCAGTACTTC
J gene: TRBJ2-7
CDR3 length: 18
V gene: TRBV4-1
D gene: TRBD2

CDR3 protein: CASSESGRYYGYTF
CDR3 DNA: TGTGCCAGCAGCGAGTCGGGAAGATACTATGGCTACACCTTC
J gene: TRBJ1-2
CDR3 length: 14
V gene: TRBV6-5
D gene: NA

CDR3 protein: CASSDTNRGEDEQYF
CDR3 DNA: TGTGCCAGCAGTGACACAAACAGGGGAGAGGACGAGCAGTACTTC
J gene: TRBJ2-7
CDR3 length: 15
V gene: TRBV2
D gene: TRBD1

CDR3 protein: CASSLSSGEFSYEQYF
CDR3 DNA: TGTGCCAGCAGCTTGTCCTCGGGAGAATTTTCCTACGAGCAGTACTTC
J gene: TRBJ2-7
CDR3 length: 16
V gene: TRBV27
D gene: NA

CDR3 protein: CASSPGSNQPQHF
CDR3 DNA: TGTGCCAGCAGCCCGGGGAGCAATCAGCCCCAGCATTTT
J gene: TRBJ1-5
CDR3 length: 13
V gene: TRBV7-2
D gene: NA

CDR3 protein: CASSRGTSGEQETQYF
CDR3 DNA: TGTGCCAGCAGCCGCGGGACTAGCGGGGAGCAAGAGACCCAGTACTTC
J gene: TRBJ2-5
CDR3 length: 16
V gene: TRBV4-2
D gene: TRBD2